This T cell receptor (beta chain) appears in the sequencing data of a study of cytomegalovirus exposure and HLA in healthy donors. The V gene's germline CDR1 is SGDLS and CDR2 YYNGEE. V was cut by 0 bases and J by 1 base, with 19 bases left in between. CDR3 length: 18 residues. In the PCR, 60 Vbeta and 13 Jbeta primers were used. Clones were read by immunoSEQ multiplex PCR, and TCRdb kept only the in-frame ones, dropping some. The sample includes under 150,000 clones, 81% of them seen just once. The source of this sequence is a young man in good health and CMV-seronegative. Material for sequencing was PBMCs. V is TRBV9 and J is TRBJ1-2; a possible D gene is TRBD1 (6 bases). In DNA, the CDR3 is TGTGCCAGCAGCGTAGCGGGCGCCATCCCAGGGGATAACTATGGCTACACCTTC. Translation gives CASSVAGAIPGDNYGYTF.